Below are 30 T cell receptor beta chains sequenced from a single sample in a study of cytomegalovirus exposure and HLA in healthy donors. The study ran its PCR with 60 Vbeta and 13 Jbeta primers. Assay: immunoSEQ multiplex PCR; the TCRdb copy retains only in-frame clones and omits some. Among approximately 110,000 clones listed, around three quarters were seen once. Sequences were obtained from PBMCs. The receptors here all came from a woman aged 40 to 50 in good health and CMV-seropositive.

V is TRBV28 and J is TRBJ2-7, with a possible D match to TRBD1 (5 bases). The germline gives CDR1 MDHEN, CDR2 SYDVKM. CDR3 size: 15 residues. The germline V and J ends were trimmed by 1 base and 7 bases, with 17 bases remaining between them. The CDR3 DNA is TGTGCCAGCAGTTTATTAATCGTGAGATCAGGGGAGCAGTACTTC. This translates into CASSLLIVRSGEQYF.

V is TRBV4-1 and J is TRBJ2-4; 9 nucleotides match TRBD2. The V gene end was trimmed by 1 base and the J gene end by 4 bases; junction bases not matched to a gene: 11. Germline V lookup: CDR1 MGHRA, CDR2 YSYEKL. The CDR3 runs to 18 residues. The CDR3 loop reads CASSQVDLAGPIKNIQYF. The DNA for the CDR3 is TGCGCCAGCAGCCAAGTGGATCTAGCGGGGCCGATAAAAAACATTCAGTACTTC.

The V gene is TRBV19, the J gene TRBJ2-1, with TRBD1 matching 8 bases. V gave up 5 bases and J gave up 2 bases; unmatched junction bases: 11. This CDR3 region has 17 residues. The V gene's germline CDR1 is LNHDA and CDR2 SQIVND (reference sequence). CDR3 nucleotide sequence: TGTGCCAGTAGTGCCTTCTCCGGGACAGGAGCCTACAATGAGCAGTTCTTC. This sequence encodes CASSAFSGTGAYNEQFF.

This chain joins TRBV4-1 and TRBJ2-5, with D perhaps matching TRBD2 (6 bases). The CDR3 extends over 15 amino acids. The V gene lost 0 bases and the J gene lost 5 bases, with 13 bases spanning the gap. Germline assignment: CDR1 MGHRA and CDR2 YSYEKL. As DNA, the CDR3 is TGCGCCAGCAGCCAAGATTGGGCCGCGGGGGAGACCCAGTACTTC. Its translation: CASSQDWAAGETQYF.

This clone was observed once. The CDR3 DNA reads as TGTGCCAGCAGCTCCGGGGGCAATCAGCCCCAGCATTTT. Protein sequence: CASSSGGNQPQHF. This chain uses TRBV5-6 with TRBJ1-5; no clear D. The CDR3 is 13 residues long. V was clipped by 3 bases and J by 2 bases, with 6 bases between them. CDR1 SGHDT and CDR2 YYEEEE come from the germline V gene. The full variable domain, with the rest looked up from reference TRBV5-6 and TRBJ1-5, is DAGVTQSPTHLIKTRGQQVTLRCSPKSGHDTVSWYQQALGQGPQFIFQYYEEEERQRGNFPDRFSGHQFPNYSSELNVNALLLGDSALYLCASSSGGNQPQHFGDGTRLSIL.

The J gene is TRBJ2-5, the V gene TRBV9; tentatively, D is TRBD1 (6 bases). The end of the DNA fits TRBJ2-7 better, so the J call may be wrong. Germline-derived CDR1 and CDR2 are SGDLS and YYNGEE. The CDR3 loop spans 16 amino acids. Here the CDR3 DNA reads TGTGCCAGCAGCGTGGGGGCAGGGTTGGAGTCCTACGAGCAGTACTTC. Its protein product is CASSVGAGLESYEQYF.

This sequence joins TRBV4-2 and TRBJ2-7; maybe TRBD2 (6 bases). Trimming left V 4 bases short and J 1 base short, with 14 bases between. Per the germline V gene, CDR1 is LGHNA and CDR2 is YNFKEQ. The CDR3 length is 15 residues. The DNA of the CDR3 is TGTGCCAGCAGCCCGGAGGGCGGGGTTTCCTACGAGCAGTACTTC. Protein product: CASSPEGGVSYEQYF.

The V call is TRBV6-1, the J call TRBJ1-1, with 9 bases matching TRBD1. Germline CDR1 reads MNHNS; CDR2 reads SASEGT. Trimming at V came to 6 bases and at J to 10 bases, leaving 12 bases not matched to a gene. The CDR3 consists of 14 residues. Written as DNA, the CDR3 is TGTGCCAGCAGGCCCGTTGGACAGGGGATGGCAGCTTTCTTT. As protein: CASRPVGQGMAAFF.

This clone has only a few counts. This chain connects TRBV27 to TRBJ2-7; 9 bases are shared with TRBD2. The germline CDR1 and CDR2 sequences are MNHEY and SMNVEV (reference sequence). The V segment lost 5 bases and the J segment 2 bases; nucleotides outside the gene matches: 10. There are 16 residues in the CDR3. This chain's CDR3 is CASSPRMLAGTYEQYF. In nucleotides, the CDR3 is TGTGCCAGCAGTCCCAGGATGCTAGCGGGAACCTACGAGCAGTACTTC.

The chain is built from TRBV7-9 and TRBJ1-1; 7 bases line up with TRBD1. The V gene end was trimmed by 2 bases and the J gene end by 11 bases; junction bases not matched to a gene: 8. Per the germline V gene, CDR1 is SEHNR and CDR2 is FQNEAQ (reference sequence). There are 13 residues in the CDR3. This CDR3 reads CASSLSEGGIAFF. The DNA of the CDR3 is TGTGCCAGCAGCTTATCTGAAGGGGGCATCGCTTTCTTT. Full variable domain (outside the CDR3, taken from reference TRBV7-9 and TRBJ1-1): DTGVSQNPRHKITKRGQNVTFRCDPISEHNRLYWYRQTLGQGPEFLTYFQNEAQLEKSRLLSDRFSAERPKGSFSTLEIQRTEQGDSAMYLCASSLSEGGIAFFGQGTRLTVV.

The sample holds one count of this clone. This chain connects TRBV7-3 to TRBJ2-1; 7 bases are shared with TRBD2. J lost 5 bases, V lost 4 bases, and 5 bases had no gene match. CDR1 is SGHTA and CDR2 is FQGTGA in the germline V gene. CDR3 length: 14 amino acids. Here the CDR3 reads CASSSGTTNNEQFF. Written as DNA, the CDR3 is TGTGCCAGCAGCTCCGGGACTACAAACAATGAGCAGTTCTTC. The whole variable domain, filled in from reference TRBV7-3 and TRBJ2-1, reads GAGVSQTPSNKVTEKGKYVELRCDPISGHTALYWYRQSLGQGPEFLIYFQGTGAADDSGLPNDRFFAVRPEGSVSTLKIQRTERGDSAVYLCASSSGTTNNEQFFGPGTRLTVL.

This clone was counted a few times. This chain joins TRBV25-1 and TRBJ1-3; the match to TRBD1 covers 10 bases. The V and J ends lost 8 bases and 0 bases, in that order; junction bases with no gene match: 10. The CDR3 is 17 residues long. CDR1 is MGHDK and CDR2 is SYGVNS in the germline V gene. The CDR3 region has the DNA TGTGCCAGCGTAGGGACAGGGGTAGCCGTCTCTGGAAACACCATATATTTT. This sequence encodes CASVGTGVAVSGNTIYF. Full variable domain (remainder filled in from reference TRBV25-1 and TRBJ1-3): EADIYQTPRYLVIGTGKKITLECSQTMGHDKMYWYQQDPGMELHLIHYSYGVNSTEKGDLSSESTVSRIRTEHFPLTLESARPSHTSQYLCASVGTGVAVSGNTIYFGEGSWLTVV.

V and J are TRBV13 and TRBJ2-4; TRBD2 aligns across 14 bases. Per germline, CDR1 PRHDT and CDR2 FYEKMQ (reference sequence). The V segment lost 4 bases and the J segment 8 bases; nucleotides outside the gene matches: 7. The CDR3 totals 16 residues. The CDR3 nucleotides read TGTGCCAGCAGCTGGGGGACTAGCGGGAGTAGAGACATTCAGTACTTC. Protein sequence: CASSWGTSGSRDIQYF.

The V and J genes are TRBV5-4 and TRBJ2-7; 13 bases line up with TRBD2. V gave up 0 bases and J gave up 0 bases; unmatched junction bases: 3. This CDR3 comprises 17 residues. Germline V gene sequence: CDR1 SGHNT, CDR2 YYREEE (reference sequence). The CDR3 DNA reads TGTGCCAGCAGCTTGGGACTAGCGGGAGGTGGCTCCTACGAGCAGTACTTC. Translating it yields CASSLGLAGGGSYEQYF.

The chain couples TRBV28 to TRBJ1-5; weak D call: TRBD1 (5 bases). V lost 5 bases to trimming and J lost 1 base, with 9 bases between them. CDR1 MDHEN and CDR2 SYDVKM come from the germline V gene. CDR3 length: 14 residues. CDR3: CASSGHLSNQPQHF. The CDR3 region has the DNA TGTGCCAGCAGTGGACACCTAAGCAATCAGCCCCAGCATTTT. Full variable domain (rest looked up from reference TRBV28 and TRBJ1-5): DVKVTQSSRYLVKRTGEKVFLECVQDMDHENMFWYRQDPGLGLRLIYFSYDVKMKEKGDIPEGYSVSREKKERFSLILESASTNQTSMYLCASSGHLSNQPQHFGDGTRLSIL.

This chain uses TRBV28 with TRBJ2-7, with D possibly being TRBD1 (5 bases). V lost 6 bases, J lost 6 bases, and 9 bases lay in between. Germline CDR1 MDHEN, CDR2 SYDVKM. The CDR3 totals 11 residues. The CDR3 region is CASSLQGEQYF. The CDR3 bases are TGTGCCAGCAGCCTCCAGGGCGAGCAGTACTTC.

This clone was seen only a few times. V is TRBV30 and J is TRBJ1-5, with a possible D match to TRBD1 (6 bases). CDR3 size: 13 residues. The V end was cut by 4 bases, the J end by 5 bases, with 12 bases between. The germline CDR1 and CDR2 sequences are GTSNPN and SVGIG (reference sequence). The CDR3 here is CAWNREGDQPQHF. CDR3 coding DNA: TGTGCCTGGAACAGGGAGGGCGATCAGCCCCAGCATTTT.

V gene TRBV11-2 combines with J gene TRBJ1-4; 12 bases map to TRBD1. Trimming removed 3 bases from V and 7 bases from J; junction bases left unmatched: 6. The CDR3 contains 16 residues. Germline lookup yields CDR1 SGHAT and CDR2 FQNNGV. The chain's CDR3 is CASSFRDRGRGEKLFF. The CDR3 DNA reads as TGTGCCAGCAGCTTCCGGGACAGGGGGCGAGGTGAAAAACTGTTTTTT. The full variable domain, with the rest looked up from reference TRBV11-2 and TRBJ1-4, is EAGVAQSPRYKIIEKRQSVAFWCNPISGHATLYWYQQILGQGPKLLIQFQNNGVVDDSQLPKDRFSAERLKGVDSTLKIQPAKLEDSAVYLCASSFRDRGRGEKLFFGSGTQLSVL.

This clone appeared once. V gene TRBV23-1 combines with J gene TRBJ2-7; D is possibly TRBD1 (6 bases). TRBV23-1 is flagged as an ORF with uncertain function. This CDR3 is 18 amino acids long. V lost 0 bases and J lost 3, with 21 bases in between. CDR3 nucleotides: TGCGCCAGCAGTCAATCAACCGGGACACCCAGGGGCTACTACGAGCAGTACTTC. It codes for CASSQSTGTPRGYYEQYF.

As for this clone: A much larger clone is a single base away; this may be a read error. V usage is TRBV6-5 and J usage is TRBJ2-7, with a weak D call TRBD1 (6 bases). Between the trimmed V and J ends, which lost 6 bases and 2 bases, there was a span of 11 bases. Germline CDR1 reads MNHEY; CDR2 reads SVGAGI. The CDR3 sequence is 13 residues long. The CDR3 DNA reads TGTGCCAGCAGCCCCGGGACAACCTACGAGCAGTACTTC. Protein sequence: CASSPGTTYEQYF.

The CDR3 sequence is CASSLRDRVNEQFF. In nucleotides, the CDR3 is TGTGCCAGTAGTCTCCGGGACAGGGTAAATGAGCAGTTCTTC. The rearrangement links TRBV19 to TRBJ2-1; the match to TRBD1 covers 9 bases. V shed 5 bases, J shed 7 bases, and the junction held 6 bases outside the gene matches. Germline V lookup: CDR1 LNHDA, CDR2 SQIVND (reference sequence). The CDR3 consists of 14 residues.

The V and J genes are TRBV30 and TRBJ1-6; 7 bases are a match to TRBD1. Germline V gene data show CDR1 as GTSNPN and CDR2 as SVGIG (reference sequence). J gave up 10 bases and V 1 base, and 4 bases lay outside the gene matches. The CDR3 runs 13 residues. CDR3 coding DNA: TGTGCCTGGAGTGAAGGGGGCGGGTCACCCCTCCACTTT. Amino acids: CAWSEGGGSPLHF.

The V and J genes are TRBV7-9 and TRBJ2-7; no definite D call. Germline V lookup: CDR1 SEHNR, CDR2 FQNEAQ (reference sequence). The V end lost 2 bases, the J end lost 2 bases, and 13 bases lay between the germline ends. The CDR3 runs to 15 residues. The CDR3 reads CASSLRSQDPYEQYF. The CDR3 DNA is TGTGCCAGCAGCTTAAGGTCCCAGGATCCCTACGAGCAGTACTTC.

The V gene is TRBV29-1, the J gene TRBJ2-7, with D possibly TRBD1 on 6 matching bases. The germline CDR1 and CDR2 sequences are SQVTM and ANQGSEA. Trimming took 7 bases from V and 2 from J, leaving 12 bases between them. The CDR3 extends over 12 amino acids. The CDR3 sequence is CSAGTPPYEQYF. CDR3 nucleotide sequence: TGCAGCGCAGGGACACCTCCCTACGAGCAGTACTTC.

The chain uses TRBV2 and TRBJ1-5, with D tentatively TRBD1 (6 bases). The V gene's germline CDR1 is SNHLY and CDR2 FYNNEI. Trimming removed 6 bases from V and 3 bases from J, with 12 bases in between. This CDR3 region has 14 residues. Here the CDR3 DNA reads TGTGCCAGCAGGATGGGGGCCGACAATCAGCCCCAGCATTTT. This gives the protein CASRMGADNQPQHF.

This clone has more than one count but fewer than ten. The chain carries TRBV5-1 and TRBJ1-6; possibly TRBD1 for D (6 bases). The CDR3 totals 18 residues. V lost 2 bases, J lost 5 bases, and 20 bases lay in between. Looked up from germline, CDR1 is SGHRS and CDR2 is YFSETQ. The CDR3 sequence is CASSFSLRTAPNNSPLHF. The DNA of the CDR3 is TGCGCCAGCAGCTTTTCTCTGCGGACAGCACCGAATAATTCACCCCTCCACTTT.

This clone has a handful of counts. The chain recombines TRBV27 with TRBJ2-3, with D perhaps matching TRBD1 (6 bases). The CDR3 length is 14 residues. The V gene's germline CDR1 is MNHEY and CDR2 SMNVEV (reference sequence). Trimming cost V 1 base and J 3 bases, with 8 bases left between them. CDR3 loop: CASSLYRATDTQYF. CDR3 nucleotides: TGTGCCAGCAGTTTATACAGGGCTACAGATACGCAGTATTTT.

The V call is TRBV5-1, the J call TRBJ2-1; TRBD2 matches at 12 bases. V dropped 2 bases and J dropped 7; count of bases not matched to a gene: 10. Germline V gene lookup returns CDR1 SGHRS and CDR2 YFSETQ. The CDR3 consists of 17 residues. CDR3 in DNA: TGCGCCAGCAGCTTTGGAGGCATCGGACTAGCGGGAAATGAGCAGTTCTTC. Its protein is CASSFGGIGLAGNEQFF. The full variable domain, rest sourced from reference TRBV5-1 and TRBJ2-1, is KAGVTQTPRYLIKTRGQQVTLSCSPISGHRSVSWYQQTPGQGLQFLFEYFSETQRNKGNFPGRFSGRQFSNSRSEMNVSTLELGDSALYLCASSFGGIGLAGNEQFFGPGTRLTVL.

This chain uses TRBV5-1 with TRBJ1-2; 7 nucleotides align to TRBD1. With V trimmed by 3 bases and J by 4 bases, 0 bases remained unmatched. This CDR3 is built from 12 residues. CDR1 and CDR2 from the germline V gene are SGHRS and YFSETQ. Written as DNA, the CDR3 is TGCGCCAGCAGCTCAGGGGGCTATGGCTACACCTTC. Residues: CASSSGGYGYTF.

This chain links TRBV30 with TRBJ2-5; 8 bases are a match to TRBD2. Judging by the DNA end, TRBJ2-7 fits better; the J call may be wrong. CDR3 length equals 15 residues. Germline V lookup: CDR1 GTSNPN, CDR2 SVGIG (reference sequence). This CDR3 reads CAWRQTSGRDYEQYF. The CDR3 DNA follows: TGTGCCTGGAGGCAAACTAGCGGAAGGGACTACGAGCAGTACTTC.